The clone carrying this T cell receptor beta chain was observed a handful of times. This sample's time point: patch test 1, 2 weeks after DPC sensitization. The treatment denotes: therapeutic diphenylcyclopropenone sensitization with weekly scalp DPC. This entry comes from a study of human T cells and chemical hapten exposure. Across the study: It was small differences in pooled library volume that mainly caused per-sample TCR yields to vary.

The CDR3 length is 14 residues. V was clipped by 5 bases and J by 2 bases, with 8 bases between them. Germline V lookup: CDR1 SGHRS, CDR2 YFSETQ. Under the authors' procedure: Counting gave a median of approximately 97,000 TCRs per sample, with values ranging from about 23,224 to 690,600. In TCRdb, the RACE reads were re-called with MiXCR into one record per CDR3 protein. The authors' filters were not applied to this entry. The sample lists approximately 350,000 distinct CDR3 sequences; 6% to 8.5% were seen once. The receptor's source is a young woman with alopecia areata. Some clones in this sample may be carry-over from other donors' samples. This rearrangement joins TRBV5-1 to TRBJ2-6; D is unresolved. The specimen comprised whole blood, sampled in connection with sensitization to the hapten diphenylcyclopropenone (DPC). The CDR3: CASRVAPGANVLTF. As DNA, the CDR3 is TGCGCCAGCAGGGTCGCACCTGGGGCCAACGTCCTGACTTTC. Full variable domain (rest looked up from reference TRBV5-1 and TRBJ2-6): KAGVTQTPRYLIKTRGQQVTLSCSPISGHRSVSWYQQTPGQGLQFLFEYFSETQRNKGNFPGRFSGRQFSNSRSEMNVSTLELGDSALYLCASRVAPGANVLTFGAGSRLTVL.